The 8 T cell receptor beta chains reported below all come from one sample, sequenced in a study of somatic mutations in cytotoxic T cells in rheumatoid arthritis. Method: immunoSEQ multiplex PCR; TCRdb's copy keeps in-frame clones and lacks some. There are 20,000 or so clones in the sample; approximately 80% occur only once, and over 9.5% lies in the top ten. Sequenced material: CD8+ T cells sorted from blood. These receptors were taken from a woman aged 45-65 years in good health.

V and J are TRBV5-5 and TRBJ2-5; D unclear. Germline lookup yields CDR1 SGHKS and CDR2 YYEKEE (reference sequence). There are 13 residues in the CDR3. V lost 4 bases to trimming and J lost 1 base, with 8 bases between them. In DNA, the CDR3 is TGTGCCAGCAGCCTTCAGCCCCAAGAGACCCAGTACTTC. Protein sequence: CASSLQPQETQYF.

In its sample, this clone ranks as hyperexpanded. The rearrangement uses TRBV6-5 and TRBJ2-7; D gene ambiguous. Germline V gene sequence: CDR1 MNHEY, CDR2 SVGAGI. Between the trimmed V and J ends, which lost 6 bases and 5 bases, there was a span of 14 bases. This CDR3 is built from 13 residues. CDR3: CASSPLHAHEQYF. DNA of the CDR3: TGTGCCAGCAGCCCGCTTCATGCCCACGAGCAGTACTTC.

J is TRBJ2-7 and V is TRBV15, with TRBD1 identical over 9 bases. V was pared by 8 bases and J by 0 bases, with 5 bases of the junction left unmatched. The CDR3 is 14 residues long. Germline V lookup: CDR1 LNHNV, CDR2 YYDKDF (reference sequence). Written as DNA, the CDR3 is TGTGCCACCCGGGAGACAGGGGGCTCCTACGAGCAGTACTTC. It codes for CATRETGGSYEQYF.

V usage is TRBV5-6 and J usage is TRBJ2-7; D is undetermined. The V end was cut by 6 bases, the J end by 3 bases, with 13 bases between. The CDR3 runs 13 residues. The germline V gene has CDR1 SGHDT and CDR2 YYEEEE. This chain's CDR3 is CASTPRSGYEQYF. CDR3 coding DNA: TGTGCCAGCACCCCCAGGTCCGGCTACGAGCAGTACTTC.

This rearrangement joins TRBV7-9 to TRBJ1-1, with 10 nucleotides matching TRBD1. The CDR3 sequence is 19 residues long. Germline V CDR1 and CDR2: SEHNR, FQNEAQ (reference sequence). The ends lost 1 base at V and 3 bases at J; junction bases unmatched: 14. Here the CDR3 DNA reads TGTGCCAGCAGCTTAGGAGGACTGGGCGGGACAGGGGTGGACACTGAAGCTTTCTTT. It is translated as CASSLGGLGGTGVDTEAFF. Variable domain in full (rest from reference TRBV7-9 and TRBJ1-1): DTGVSQNPRHKITKRGQNVTFRCDPISEHNRLYWYRQTLGQGPEFLTYFQNEAQLEKSRLLSDRFSAERPKGSFSTLEIQRTEQGDSAMYLCASSLGGLGGTGVDTEAFFGQGTRLTVV.

This sequence joins TRBV30 and TRBJ1-2; TRBD1 agrees at 10 bases. Germline CDR1 and CDR2: GTSNPN and SVGIG (reference sequence). The CDR3 spans 16 residues. The J segment lost 1 base and the V segment lost 4 bases, leaving 9 bases of the junction unmatched. CDR3 DNA sequence: TGTGCCTGGACCCCCGGGACAGGGGCGTATAACTATGGCTACACCTTC. This gives the protein CAWTPGTGAYNYGYTF.

This chain connects TRBV6-5 to TRBJ2-1; TRBD2 might be the D (5 bases). This CDR3 has 13 residues. The V gene's germline CDR1 is MNHEY and CDR2 SVGAGI. The V and J ends lost 8 bases and 2 bases respectively, with 10 bases between them. The CDR3 protein is CASALGPYNEQFF. In DNA, the CDR3 is TGTGCCAGCGCACTAGGCCCCTACAATGAGCAGTTCTTC.

V and J are TRBV7-7 and TRBJ2-7; TRBD1 might be the D (5 bases). The CDR3 runs to 14 residues. Trimming removed 1 base from V and 3 bases from J, with 10 bases in between. CDR1 and CDR2 (germline): SSHAT, FNYEAQ (reference sequence). The CDR3 sequence: CASSLGVGVYEQYF. The DNA for the CDR3 is TGTGCCAGCAGCTTAGGGGTAGGGGTCTACGAGCAGTACTTC.